Given below is one T cell receptor (beta chain) in context. No antigen is known for it. No much larger clone is present one base from it, and per-base qualities are unavailable. The sample comes from a study of stem cell transplantation in POMP-related autoinflammatory disease (dated by TCRdb to the early 2020s). In terms of the full investigation: The study hypothesis was that defective thymoproteasomes impair MHC class I-dependent CD8+ T-cell differentiation and positive selection, which skews the TRB repertoire. Before transplant, patients showed CD4+ naive T-cell skewing, low CD8+ T-cell proportions, and reduced T-cell cytokine secretion. The effect of POMP deficiency on T-cell receptor beta repertoire diversity and CDR3 characteristics was assessed by high-throughput TRB sequencing.

Reading the label with the study, this specimen's time point is: before hematopoietic stem cell transplant. PRAID was marked by prominent immunodeficiency together with autoinflammation. T-cell subsets (conventional T cells, CD8+ T cells, regulatory T cells, T follicular helper cells) were sorted before TRB sequencing. Broad study findings and their caveats: Across all analyzed T-cell subsets, PRAID patients showed a trend toward higher clonality and lower TRB diversity. In PRAID patients, the trend toward increased clonality and lower diversity reached statistical significance only for regulatory T cells. The number of unique TRB V-J gene pairings was restricted in PRAID patients.

Library creation used the immunoSEQ multiplex PCR assay. The study's processing was this. Repertoire diversity was quantified with Shannon entropy, accounting for clonal size distribution. The Gini-Simpson index (Simpson_1-D) was used to measure inequality of clonotype distribution. TCRdb re-hosts the immuneACCESS table, in-frame sequences only. Its copies lack some clones; in the studies checked, an unresolved V gene accounts for under half of them, and the cause for the rest is not known. The V and J calls and the clone size are those of that table, but D and trimming were determined from the DNA. The sample records 25,000 to 30,000 clones, about 81% of which are singletons. Of the sample, around 2.5% is held by the ten largest clones. The CDR3 measures 12 amino acids from cysteine to phenylalanine. This entry keeps only the CDR3 DNA: 36 bases, framed from base 1. For CDR1 and CDR2, the germline V gene lists MGHRA and YSYEKL. V loses 6 bases of germline sequence and J loses 4 bases, and the interval between the two ends is 9 bases.

In this chain, TRBV4-1 is recombined with TRBJ2-5, and TRBD2 may be the D gene, going by 6 matching bases. The sequencing used CD4+ T cells from PBMCs, collected before stem cell transplantation. The receptor was isolated from a human donor with POMP-related autoinflammation and immune dysregulation (PRAID). The DNA sequence follows: TGCGCCAGCAGGGGTAGCGGAGAGACCCAGTACTTC. Its amino acids are CASRGSGETQYF.